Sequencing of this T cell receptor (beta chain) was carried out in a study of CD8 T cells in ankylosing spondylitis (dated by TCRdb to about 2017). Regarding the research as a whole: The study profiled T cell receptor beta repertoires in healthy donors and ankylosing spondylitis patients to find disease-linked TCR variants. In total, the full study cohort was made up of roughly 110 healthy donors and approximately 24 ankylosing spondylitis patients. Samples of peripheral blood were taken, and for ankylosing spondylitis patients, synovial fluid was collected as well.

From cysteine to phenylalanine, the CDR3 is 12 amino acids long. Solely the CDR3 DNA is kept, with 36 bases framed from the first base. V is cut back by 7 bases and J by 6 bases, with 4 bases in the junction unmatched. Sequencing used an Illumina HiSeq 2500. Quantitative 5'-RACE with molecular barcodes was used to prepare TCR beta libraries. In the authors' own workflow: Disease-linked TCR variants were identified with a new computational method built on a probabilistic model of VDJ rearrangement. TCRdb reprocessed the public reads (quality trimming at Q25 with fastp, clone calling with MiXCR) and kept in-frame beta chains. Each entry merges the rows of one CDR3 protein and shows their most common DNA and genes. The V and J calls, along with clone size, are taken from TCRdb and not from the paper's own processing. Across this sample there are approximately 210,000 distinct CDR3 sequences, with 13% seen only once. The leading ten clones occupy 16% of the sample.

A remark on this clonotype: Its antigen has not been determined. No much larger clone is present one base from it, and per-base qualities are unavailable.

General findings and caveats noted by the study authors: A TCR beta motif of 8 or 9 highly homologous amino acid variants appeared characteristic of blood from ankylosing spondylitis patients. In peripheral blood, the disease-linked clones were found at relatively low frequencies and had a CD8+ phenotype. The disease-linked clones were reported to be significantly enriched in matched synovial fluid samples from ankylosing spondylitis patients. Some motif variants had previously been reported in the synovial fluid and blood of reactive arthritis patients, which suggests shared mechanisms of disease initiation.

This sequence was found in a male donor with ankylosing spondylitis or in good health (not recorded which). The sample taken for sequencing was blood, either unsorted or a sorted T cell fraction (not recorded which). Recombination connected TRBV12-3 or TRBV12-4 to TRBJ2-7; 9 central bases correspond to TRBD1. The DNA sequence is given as TGTGCCAGCACCGACAGGGGGTCCGAGCAGTACTTC. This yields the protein CASTDRGSEQYF.